Listed here is a single TCR beta chain. This clonotype is judged large (0.1 to 1%). Its antigen is not yet known. Nothing much larger sits one base from this clone, and base qualities are not available. Taken with the paper, the label for treatment or condition translates to: roughly nine-day PBMC culture with coronavirus spike peptide pools or control peptides (ViraFEST assay). The ViraFEST assay was used in the study, in which antigen-specific T cells were expanded with peptide pools and expanded clonotypes were subsequently identified by TCR sequencing. The positive SARS-CoV-2 PCR tests of the convalescent patients were dated from March to December 2020, before the Alpha, Beta and Delta variants emerged in the United States. Around 2 million PBMCs per well were cultured in IMDM with about 5% human AB serum and roughly 9.3 IU/ml IL-2, plus 10 ug/ml peptide pools. On days 3 and 7, half of the culture medium was replaced with fresh IL-2-containing medium. After 9 to 11 days of culture, CD4+ T cells were isolated by negative selection with the EasySep CD4+ T cell isolation kit. Ficoll-Paque Plus gradient centrifugation was used to isolate PBMCs from whole blood, and the isolated PBMCs were then either used fresh or cryopreserved at -140C. In general, triplicate wells were set up for every culture condition.

These data originate in a study of vaccination and CD4 T cells after COVID-19 (dated by TCRdb to 2021 to 2024). With respect to the entire study: Every convalescent patient had a positive nasal swab PCR test for SARS-CoV-2, with mild disease in under ten patients and severe disease in one. In the convalescent cohort there were six males and four females, among whom were two Hispanic individuals, seven Caucasians, two Asians and one multiracial person. Participants received two doses of either the Pfizer-BioNTech BNT162b2 vaccine (n=8) or the Moderna mRNA-1273 vaccine (n=2). Post-COVID blood samples from convalescent patients were collected a median of around 110 days after diagnosis, with a range of 35 to 161 days. Post-vaccine blood samples were taken a median of 72 days after the second vaccine dose, with a range of roughly 13 to 250 days. The cultures were stimulated with overlapping spike peptide pools from SARS-CoV-2 and from the common cold coronaviruses HCoV-NL63, HCoV-OC43 and HCoV-229E. Control cultures used a CEFX viral epitope pool as positive control, an HIV-1 Nef peptide pool as negative control, or no peptide. In ten to eleven COVID-19 convalescent patients and a handful of infection-naive healthy vaccine recipients, the spike-specific CD4+ TCR repertoire before mRNA vaccination was compared with the repertoire after mRNA vaccination. Broader findings and caveats from the paper: An increase in the median number of SARS-CoV-2-reactive clonotypes from some 20 after infection to some 38 after vaccination was observed, but the change was not found to be significant. Of the vaccine-specific clones in convalescent patients, 304 of 307, or nearly all, reacted only to SARS-CoV-2 spike and did not cross-react with common cold coronaviruses. Among the post-vaccine SARS-CoV-2-reactive clones in convalescent patients, a median around 85% showed up only after vaccination, which suggests vaccine-specific priming. Only a relatively small number of convalescent patients were included in the study, and early timepoints following natural infection were not analyzed.

Library method: PCR. DNA from cultured CD4+ T cells was subjected to TCR sequencing with the Oncomine TCR Beta short-read assay at the Johns Hopkins FTIC core. Genomic DNA was extracted from the cultured CD4+ T cells with the QIAamp micro DNA kit. Oncomine TCR Beta libraries made from cultured CD4+ T cells were pooled using unique dual indexes and sequenced on an Illumina iSeq 100. The original methods were these. Non-productive sequences were removed, and CDR3s not starting with C, not ending with F or W, or shorter than 7 amino acids were discarded. The MANAFEST web application identified antigen-specific clonotypes by comparing peptide-stimulated wells against reference wells and other culture wells. For a clone to be called positive, the clone needed an FDR below 0.05, an odds ratio above 5, and a productive frequency above 0.1% in at least two of three replicate wells. A clonotype was classed as cross-reactive if the clonotype showed significant expansion both in SARS-CoV-2 spike wells and in at least one common cold coronavirus spike condition. Using R version 3.6.1, CDR3 homology was evaluated through Levenshtein distances (stringdist) along with unrooted phylogenetic trees (ape). TCRdb reprocessed the public reads (quality trimming at Q25 with fastp, clone calling with MiXCR) and kept in-frame beta chains. Each entry is one CDR3 protein sequence, shown with its most common DNA and genes. The V and J calls follow TCRdb's processing rather than the paper's. The sample records approximately 10,000 distinct CDR3 sequences, roughly half of which are singletons. The ten top clones hold 30% to 45% of the sample.

Source material: CD4+ T cells from blood, cultured in vitro. The origin of this receptor is a human donor who had recovered from COVID-19.

The encoded CDR3 is CASSLGPAGLTYEQYF. Here is the DNA: TGTGCCAGCAGCTTAGGCCCAGCGGGGCTCACCTACGAGCAGTACTTC. The chain joins TRBV11-2 to TRBJ2-7; TRBD2 fits 7 bases in the junction. According to the germline V gene, CDR1 reads SGHAT and CDR2 reads FQNNGV. Spanning cysteine to phenylalanine, the CDR3 consists of 16 amino acids. The entry retains the CDR3 DNA only, 48 bases that are in frame from base 1. After removal of 1 base from V and 2 bases from J, the junction retains 8 bases not matched to a gene.